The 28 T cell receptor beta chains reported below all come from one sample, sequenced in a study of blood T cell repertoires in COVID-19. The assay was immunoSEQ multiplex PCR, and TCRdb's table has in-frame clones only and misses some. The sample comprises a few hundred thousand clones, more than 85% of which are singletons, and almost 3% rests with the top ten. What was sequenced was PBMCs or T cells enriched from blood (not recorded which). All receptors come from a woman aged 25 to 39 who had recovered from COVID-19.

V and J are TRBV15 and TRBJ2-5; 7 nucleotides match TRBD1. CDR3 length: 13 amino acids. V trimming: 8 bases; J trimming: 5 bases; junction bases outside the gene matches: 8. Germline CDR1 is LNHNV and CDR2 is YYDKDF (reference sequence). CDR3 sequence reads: CATGRDRVETQYF. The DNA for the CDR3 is TGTGCCACCGGCCGAGACAGGGTTGAGACCCAGTACTTC.

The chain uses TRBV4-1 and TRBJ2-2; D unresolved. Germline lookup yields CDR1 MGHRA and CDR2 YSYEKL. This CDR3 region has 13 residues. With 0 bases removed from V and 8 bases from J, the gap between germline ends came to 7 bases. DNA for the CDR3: TGCGCCAGCAGCCAAGATAGCCTGGGGGAGCTGTTTTTT. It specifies CASSQDSLGELFF.

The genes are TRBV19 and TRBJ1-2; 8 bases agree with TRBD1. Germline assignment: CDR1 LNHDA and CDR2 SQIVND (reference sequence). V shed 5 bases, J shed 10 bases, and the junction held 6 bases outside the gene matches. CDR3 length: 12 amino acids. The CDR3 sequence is CASSVTGGDYTF. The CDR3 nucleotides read TGTGCCAGTAGTGTAACAGGGGGTGACTACACCTTC.

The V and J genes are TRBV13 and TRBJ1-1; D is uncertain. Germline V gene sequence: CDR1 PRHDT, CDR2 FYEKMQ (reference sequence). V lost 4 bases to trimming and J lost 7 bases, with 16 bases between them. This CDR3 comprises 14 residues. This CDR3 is CASSYRGSTGEAFF. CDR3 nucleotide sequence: TGTGCCAGCAGCTACCGCGGATCGACGGGTGAAGCTTTCTTT.

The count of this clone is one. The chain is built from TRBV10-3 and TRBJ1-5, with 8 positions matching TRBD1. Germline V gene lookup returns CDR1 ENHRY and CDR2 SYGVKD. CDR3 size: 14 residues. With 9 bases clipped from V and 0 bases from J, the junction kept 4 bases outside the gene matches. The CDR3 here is CAIQGGNSNQPQHF. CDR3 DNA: TGTGCCATACAGGGGGGGAATAGCAATCAGCCCCAGCATTTT.

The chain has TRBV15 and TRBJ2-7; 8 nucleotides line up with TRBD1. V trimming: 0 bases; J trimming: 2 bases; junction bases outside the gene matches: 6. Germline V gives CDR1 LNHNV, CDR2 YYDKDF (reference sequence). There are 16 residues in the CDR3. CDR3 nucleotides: TGTGCCACCAGCAGAGATGGGACAGGTCGGGCCTACGAGCAGTACTTC. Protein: CATSRDGTGRAYEQYF.

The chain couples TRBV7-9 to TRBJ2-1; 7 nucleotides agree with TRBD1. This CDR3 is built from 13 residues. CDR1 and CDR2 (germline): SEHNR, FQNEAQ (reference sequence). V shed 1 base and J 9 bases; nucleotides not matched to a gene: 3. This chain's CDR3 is CASSLGNRGEQFF. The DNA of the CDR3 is TGTGCCAGCAGCTTAGGTAACAGGGGTGAGCAGTTCTTC.

Here the CDR3 DNA reads TGCGCCAGCAGCTTGGTTAGGACAGGGGATCCCATGAACACTGAAGCTTTCTTT. This codes for CASSLVRTGDPMNTEAFF. The V and J genes are TRBV5-1 and TRBJ1-1; TRBD1 matches 9 bases. The CDR3 runs 18 residues. Germline-derived CDR1 and CDR2 are SGHRS and YFSETQ. The ends lost 0 bases at V and 0 bases at J; junction bases unmatched: 9.

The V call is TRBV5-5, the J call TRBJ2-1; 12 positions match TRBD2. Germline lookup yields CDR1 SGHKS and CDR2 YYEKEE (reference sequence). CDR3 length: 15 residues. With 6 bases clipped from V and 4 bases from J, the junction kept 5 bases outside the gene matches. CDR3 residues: CASKTGTSGYNEQFF. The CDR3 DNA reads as TGTGCCAGCAAAACCGGGACTAGCGGGTACAATGAGCAGTTCTTC.

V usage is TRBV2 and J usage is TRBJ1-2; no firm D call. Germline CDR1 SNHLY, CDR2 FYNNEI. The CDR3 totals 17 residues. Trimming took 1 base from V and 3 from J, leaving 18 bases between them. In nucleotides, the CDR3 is TGTGCCAGCAGTGAAGAGTCCATAAGGATCAGGCACTATGGCTACACCTTC. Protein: CASSEESIRIRHYGYTF.

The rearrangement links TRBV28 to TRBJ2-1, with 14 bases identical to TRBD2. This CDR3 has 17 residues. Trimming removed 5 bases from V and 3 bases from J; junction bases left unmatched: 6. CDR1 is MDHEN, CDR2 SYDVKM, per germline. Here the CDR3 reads CASSPRLAGGFYNEQFF. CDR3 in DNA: TGTGCCAGCAGTCCGAGACTAGCGGGAGGGTTCTACAATGAGCAGTTCTTC.

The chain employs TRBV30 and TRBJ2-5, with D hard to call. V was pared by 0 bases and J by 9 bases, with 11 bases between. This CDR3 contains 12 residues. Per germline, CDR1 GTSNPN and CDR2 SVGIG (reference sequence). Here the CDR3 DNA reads TGTGCCTGGAGTGTAGCCCCTCCGGCCCAGTACTTC. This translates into CAWSVAPPAQYF.

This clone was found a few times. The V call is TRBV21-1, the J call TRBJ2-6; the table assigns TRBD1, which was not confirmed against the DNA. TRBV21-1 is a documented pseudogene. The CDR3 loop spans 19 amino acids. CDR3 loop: CASSKARYRGILVANVLTF. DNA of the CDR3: TGTGCCAGCAGCAAAGCGCGATACAGGGGGATCTTAGTGGCCAACGTCCTGACTTTC.

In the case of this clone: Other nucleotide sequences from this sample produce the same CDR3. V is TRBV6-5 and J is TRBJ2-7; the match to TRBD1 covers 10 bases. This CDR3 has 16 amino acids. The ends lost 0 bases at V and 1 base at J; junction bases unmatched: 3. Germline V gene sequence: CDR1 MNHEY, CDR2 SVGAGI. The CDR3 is CASSYSPGQGSYEQYF. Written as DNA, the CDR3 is TGTGCCAGCAGTTACTCCCCGGGACAGGGGTCCTACGAGCAGTACTTC.

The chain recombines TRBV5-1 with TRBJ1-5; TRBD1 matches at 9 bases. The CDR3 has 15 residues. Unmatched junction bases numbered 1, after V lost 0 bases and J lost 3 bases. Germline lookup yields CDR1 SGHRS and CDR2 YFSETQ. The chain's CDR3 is CASSLGDRVNQPQHF. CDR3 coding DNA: TGCGCCAGCAGCTTGGGGGACAGGGTCAATCAGCCCCAGCATTTT.

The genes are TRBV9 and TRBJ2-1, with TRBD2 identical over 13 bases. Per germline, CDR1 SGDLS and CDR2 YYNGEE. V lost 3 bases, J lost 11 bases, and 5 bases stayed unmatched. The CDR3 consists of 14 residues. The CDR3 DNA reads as TGTGCCAGCAGCGGGGGACTAGCGGGGACTAAGCAGTTCTTC. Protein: CASSGGLAGTKQFF. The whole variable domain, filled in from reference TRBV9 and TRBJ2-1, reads DSGVTQTPKHLITATGQRVTLRCSPRSGDLSVYWYQQSLDQGLQFLIQYYNGEERAKGNILERFSAQQFPDLHSELNLSSLELGDSALYFCASSGGLAGTKQFFGPGTRLTVL.

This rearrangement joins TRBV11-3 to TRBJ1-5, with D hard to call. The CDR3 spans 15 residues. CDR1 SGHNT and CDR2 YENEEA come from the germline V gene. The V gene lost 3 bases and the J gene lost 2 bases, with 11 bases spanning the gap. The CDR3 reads CASSFGPLGNQPQHF. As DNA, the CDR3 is TGTGCCAGCAGCTTTGGGCCACTGGGCAATCAGCCCCAGCATTTT.

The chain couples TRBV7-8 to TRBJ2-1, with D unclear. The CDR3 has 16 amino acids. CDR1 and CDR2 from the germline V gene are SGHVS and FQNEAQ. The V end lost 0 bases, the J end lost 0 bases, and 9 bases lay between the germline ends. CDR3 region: CASSLADADSYNEQFF. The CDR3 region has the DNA TGTGCCAGCAGCTTAGCTGACGCGGACTCCTACAATGAGCAGTTCTTC.

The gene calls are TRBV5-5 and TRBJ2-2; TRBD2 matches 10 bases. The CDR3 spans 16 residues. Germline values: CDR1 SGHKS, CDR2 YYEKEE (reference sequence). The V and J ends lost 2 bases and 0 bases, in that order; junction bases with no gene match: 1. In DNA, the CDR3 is TGTGCCAGCAGCTTAGCGGGAGGGCCGAACACCGGGGAGCTGTTTTTT. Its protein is CASSLAGGPNTGELFF.

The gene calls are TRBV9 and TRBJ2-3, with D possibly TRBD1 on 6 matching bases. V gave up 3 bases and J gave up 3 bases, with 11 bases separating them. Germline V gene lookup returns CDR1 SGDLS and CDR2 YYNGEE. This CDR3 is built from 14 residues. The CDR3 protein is CASSDARGTDTQYF. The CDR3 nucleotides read TGTGCCAGCAGCGATGCGAGGGGGACAGATACGCAGTATTTT.

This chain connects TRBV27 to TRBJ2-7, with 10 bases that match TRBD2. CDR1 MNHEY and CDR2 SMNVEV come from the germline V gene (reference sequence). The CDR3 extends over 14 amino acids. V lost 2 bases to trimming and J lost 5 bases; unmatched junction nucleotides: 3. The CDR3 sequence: CASSLLAGENEQYF. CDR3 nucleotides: TGTGCCAGCAGTTTACTAGCGGGAGAAAACGAGCAGTACTTC.

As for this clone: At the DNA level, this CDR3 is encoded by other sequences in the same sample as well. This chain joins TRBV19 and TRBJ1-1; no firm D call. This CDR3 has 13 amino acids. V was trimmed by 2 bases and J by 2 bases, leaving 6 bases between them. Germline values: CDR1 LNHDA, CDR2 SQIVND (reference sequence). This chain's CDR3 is CASSISLNTEAFF. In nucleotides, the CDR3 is TGTGCCAGTAGTATATCCCTAAACACTGAAGCTTTCTTT.

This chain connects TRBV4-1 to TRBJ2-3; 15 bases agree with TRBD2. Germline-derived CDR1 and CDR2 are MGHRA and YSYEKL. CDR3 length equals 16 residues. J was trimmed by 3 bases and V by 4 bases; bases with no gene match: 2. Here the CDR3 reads CASSRGTSGRTDTQYF. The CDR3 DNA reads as TGCGCCAGCAGCCGGGGGACTAGCGGGAGGACAGATACGCAGTATTTT.

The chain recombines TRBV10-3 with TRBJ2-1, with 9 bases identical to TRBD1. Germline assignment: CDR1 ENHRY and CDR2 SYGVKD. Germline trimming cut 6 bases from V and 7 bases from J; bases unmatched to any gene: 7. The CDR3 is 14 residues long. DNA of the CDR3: TGTGCCATCAGAACCGGGACAGGGACAAATGAGCAGTTCTTC. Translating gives CAIRTGTGTNEQFF.

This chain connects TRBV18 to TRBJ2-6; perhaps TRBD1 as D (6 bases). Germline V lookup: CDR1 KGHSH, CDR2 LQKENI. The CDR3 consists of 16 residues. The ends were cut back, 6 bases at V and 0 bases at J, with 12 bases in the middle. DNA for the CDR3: TGTGCCAGCTCCCCCGACAGGATCTCTGGGGCCAACGTCCTGACTTTC. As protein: CASSPDRISGANVLTF.

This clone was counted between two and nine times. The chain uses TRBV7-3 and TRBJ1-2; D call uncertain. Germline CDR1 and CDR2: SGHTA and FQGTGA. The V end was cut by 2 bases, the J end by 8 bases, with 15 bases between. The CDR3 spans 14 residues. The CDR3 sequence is CASSLDGRGVGYTF. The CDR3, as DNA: TGTGCCAGCAGCTTAGACGGCCGGGGTGTGGGCTACACCTTC.

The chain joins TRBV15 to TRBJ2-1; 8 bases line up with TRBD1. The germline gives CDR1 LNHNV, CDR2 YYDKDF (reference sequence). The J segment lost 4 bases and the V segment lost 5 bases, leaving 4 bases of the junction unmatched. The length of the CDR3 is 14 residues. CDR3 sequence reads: CATSDRGQYNEQFF. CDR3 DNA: TGTGCCACCAGCGACAGGGGTCAGTACAATGAGCAGTTCTTC. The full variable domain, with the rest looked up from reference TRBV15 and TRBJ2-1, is DAMVIQNPRYQVTQFGKPVTLSCSQTLNHNVMYWYQQKSSQAPKLLFHYYDKDFNNEADTPDNFQSRRPNTSFCFLDIRSPGLGDTAMYLCATSDRGQYNEQFFGPGTRLTVL.

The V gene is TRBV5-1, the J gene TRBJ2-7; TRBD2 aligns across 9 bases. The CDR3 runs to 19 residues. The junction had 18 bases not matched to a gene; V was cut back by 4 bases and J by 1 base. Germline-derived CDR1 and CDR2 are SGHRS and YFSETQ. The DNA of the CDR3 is TGCGCCAGCAGCACCCTCGGGGGTAGCGGGAGTCCTAAGTCCTACGAGCAGTACTTC. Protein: CASSTLGGSGSPKSYEQYF.